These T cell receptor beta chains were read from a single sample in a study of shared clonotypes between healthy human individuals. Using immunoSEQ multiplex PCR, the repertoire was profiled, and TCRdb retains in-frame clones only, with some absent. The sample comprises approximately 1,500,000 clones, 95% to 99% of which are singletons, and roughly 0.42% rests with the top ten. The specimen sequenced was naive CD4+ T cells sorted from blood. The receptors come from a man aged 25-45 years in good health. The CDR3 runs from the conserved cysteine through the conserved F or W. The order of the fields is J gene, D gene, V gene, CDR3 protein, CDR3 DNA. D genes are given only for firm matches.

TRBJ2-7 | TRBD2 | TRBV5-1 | CASSLDGRIYVEQYF | TGCGCCAGCAGCTTGGACGGGAGGATATATGTCGAGCAGTACTTC
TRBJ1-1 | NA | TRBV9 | CASSVTGMNTEAFF | TGTGCCAGCAGCGTCACCGGCATGAACACTGAAGCTTTCTTT
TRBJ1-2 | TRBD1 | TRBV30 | CAWSVPRGRTTGYTF | TGTGCCTGGAGTGTACCCAGGGGGCGAACTACTGGCTACACCTTC
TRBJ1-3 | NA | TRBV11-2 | CASSSGGGPPASGNTIYF | TGTGCCAGCAGCTCAGGAGGTGGGCCTCCGGCCTCCGGAAACACCATATATTTT
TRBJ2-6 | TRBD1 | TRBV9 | CASSVGQGSGANVLTF | TGTGCCAGCAGCGTAGGACAGGGATCCGGGGCCAACGTCCTGACTTTC
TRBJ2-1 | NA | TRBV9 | CASSVSSSYNEQFF | TGTGCCAGCAGCGTCTCTTCGAGCTACAATGAGCAGTTCTTC
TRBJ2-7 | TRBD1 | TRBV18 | CASSHATGDLAYEQYF | TGTGCCAGCTCCCACGCAACAGGGGATCTCGCCTACGAGCAGTACTTC
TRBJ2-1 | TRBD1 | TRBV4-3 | CASSQVDRTHEQFF | TGCGCCAGCAGCCAAGTGGACAGGACCCATGAGCAGTTCTTC
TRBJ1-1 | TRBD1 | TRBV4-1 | CASSQDVDRGPVEAFF | TGCGCCAGCAGCCAAGATGTAGACAGGGGGCCGGTTGAAGCTTTCTTT
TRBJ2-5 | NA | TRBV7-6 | CASNNRGLDKETQYF | TGTGCCAGCAATAATCGGGGGTTGGACAAAGAGACCCAGTACTTC
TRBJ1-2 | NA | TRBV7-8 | CASSLKVGSLSGYTF | TGTGCCAGCAGCTTAAAAGTAGGAAGTCTAAGTGGCTACACCTTC